The 7 T cell receptor beta chains presented below share a single source sample, sequenced in a study of CD8+CD57+ T cells in acquired aplastic anemia. Genomic DNA constituted the template upon which TCR beta VDJ and CDR3 profiling was performed. From the reads, TCRdb called clonotypes with MiXCR, one entry per CDR3 protein. The sample carries around 190,000 distinct CDR3 sequences, around 60% recorded once. The sequencing sample was made of sorted CD4+, CD8+, or CD8+CD57+ T cells (not recorded which) from PBMCs. The source is a human donor in good health.

The chain joins TRBV15 to TRBJ2-7; D might be TRBD1 or TRBD2, each matching 7 bases. Trimming stripped 1 base from V and 4 bases from J, with 14 bases between. The CDR3 is 15 amino acids. Germline CDR1 reads LNHNV; CDR2 reads YYDKDF (reference sequence). The CDR3 DNA reads TGTGCCACCAGCAGAGGCCGACAGGGAGGGTACGAGCAGTACTTC. This encodes CATSRGRQGGYEQYF.

There are a few counts of this clonotype. The chain recombines TRBV7-3 with TRBJ2-3; TRBD1 is a possible D gene (6 bases). CDR1 SGHTA and CDR2 FQGTGA come from the germline V gene. Between the trimmed V and J ends, which lost 8 bases and 3 bases, there was a span of 18 bases. The CDR3 has 15 residues. CDR3: CASGKQGLSTDTQYF. The CDR3 DNA is TGTGCCAGCGGTAAACAGGGTCTGTCAACAGATACGCAGTATTTT.

This clonotype was counted a few times. A much more abundant neighbour one base away suggests this may be a read error. The chain has TRBV5-1 and TRBJ1-1, with D perhaps matching TRBD1 (5 bases). V was pared by 7 bases and J by 4 bases, with 20 bases between. This CDR3 comprises 15 residues. Germline V gives CDR1 SGHRS, CDR2 YFSETQ. CDR3 coding DNA: TGCGCCAGCGGCTGGGGGGGGAGAAATCCCACTGAAGCTTTCTTT. This encodes CASGWGGRNPTEAFF.

This clonotype was observed a few times. The rearrangement joins TRBV27 to TRBJ1-1; 8 nucleotides match TRBD1. This CDR3 is 14 amino acids long. The germline V gene encodes CDR1 MNHEY and CDR2 SMNVEV (reference sequence). With V trimmed by 4 bases and J by 3 bases, 4 bases remained unmatched. CDR3 loop: CASSSQGAHTEAFF. The CDR3 nucleotides are TGTGCCAGCAGTTCCCAGGGGGCGCACACTGAAGCTTTCTTT.

In this sample, this clonotype turned up a few times. This chain links TRBV5-1 with TRBJ2-5; the match to TRBD1 covers 9 bases. Germline V gene lookup returns CDR1 SGHRS and CDR2 YFSETQ. The trim removed 2 bases at V and 4 bases at J, leaving 9 bases unmatched. The length of the CDR3 is 16 residues. CDR3 bases: TGCGCCAGCAGCTTCCGTGGGACAGGGACGGGAGAGACCCAGTACTTC. Translation: CASSFRGTGTGETQYF.

This rearrangement joins TRBV10-3 to TRBJ1-4, with D unclear. V dropped 8 bases and J dropped 12 bases, with 19 bases sitting between them. The CDR3 runs to 13 residues. Germline V gene lookup returns CDR1 ENHRY and CDR2 SYGVKD. The CDR3 nucleotides are TGTGCCATCGGGGTCAGAAATGGTGGGGAACTGTTTTTT. Translating it yields CAIGVRNGGELFF.

The V call is TRBV6-6, the J call TRBJ1-2, with D maybe TRBD1 (6 bases). The CDR3 runs 13 residues. Trimming removed 6 bases from V and 4 bases from J, with 12 bases in between. CDR1 MNHNY and CDR2 SVGAGI come from the germline V gene (reference sequence). CDR3 in DNA: TGTGCCAGCAGCAACAGGGAAGGCTATGGCTACACCTTC. Amino acid sequence: CASSNREGYGYTF.